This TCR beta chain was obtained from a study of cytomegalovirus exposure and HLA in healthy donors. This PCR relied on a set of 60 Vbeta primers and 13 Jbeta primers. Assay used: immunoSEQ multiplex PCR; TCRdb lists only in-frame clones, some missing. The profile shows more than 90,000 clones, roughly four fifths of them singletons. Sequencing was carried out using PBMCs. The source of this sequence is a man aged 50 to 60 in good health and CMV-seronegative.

The CDR3 protein is CASSFSTAQETQYF. The CDR3 bases are TGTGCCAGCAGCTTTTCGACAGCCCAAGAGACCCAGTACTTC. The genes are TRBV11-2 and TRBJ2-5; maybe TRBD1 (5 bases). The V and J ends lost 3 bases and 1 base respectively, with 9 bases between them. This CDR3 is built from 14 residues. Germline CDR1 SGHAT, CDR2 FQNNGV.